This TCR beta chain was documented in a study of cytomegalovirus exposure and HLA in healthy donors. The PCR used 60 Vbeta and 13 Jbeta primers. The assay was immunoSEQ multiplex PCR, and TCRdb's table has in-frame clones only and misses some. The data hold approximately 77,000 clones, with around three quarters observed a single time. The V end was cut by 5 bases, the J end by 2 bases, with 11 bases between. There are 14 residues in the CDR3. The germline gives CDR1 SGHNT, CDR2 YENEEA. The receptor was derived from a middle-aged woman in good health and CMV-seronegative. Sequencing was done on a sample of PBMCs. The V gene is TRBV11-3, the J gene TRBJ2-3, with D unclear. The CDR3: CASSPTPYTDTQYF. CDR3 coding DNA: TGTGCCAGCAGCCCAACCCCCTACACAGATACGCAGTATTTT.